This T cell receptor beta chain emerged from a study of blood T cell repertoires in COVID-19. Sequencing was performed with immunoSEQ multiplex PCR; in TCRdb, only in-frame clones are kept and a portion is missing. The sample yields about 140,000 clones, 85% to 90% seen once. Germline V CDR1 and CDR2: LGHDT, YNNKEL (reference sequence). The ends lost 1 base at V and 11 bases at J; junction bases unmatched: 13. This CDR3 has 17 residues. The sequenced sample consisted of peripheral blood. The TCR originated in a woman aged 55 to 70 with acute or convalescent COVID-19. This rearrangement joins TRBV3-1 (or the pseudogene TRBV3-2) to TRBJ1-6, with 8 bases aligning to TRBD1. The CDR3 is CASSQASTGAKGPPLHF. The CDR3, as DNA: TGTGCCAGCAGCCAAGCCTCGACAGGGGCCAAGGGCCCACCCCTCCACTTT.